Described below is a single T cell receptor beta chain sequence and its context. Its specificity is not known. It may be a read error: a sequence one base away is much more abundant. This record comes from a study of T cells in Graves' hyperthyroidism and ophthalmopathy. A patient was excluded if there was uncontrolled infection, other autoimmune disease, pregnancy or lactation. The study's findings and limits: Model-based prediction identified ophthalmopathy a median around seven months prior to its onset. Appearing also in blood were most of the thyroid clonotypes expanded above 0.001.

The germline CDR1 and CDR2 sequences are SNHLY and FYNNEI. The CDR3 is 14 amino acids. The V and J ends lost 4 bases and 7 bases, in that order; junction bases with no gene match: 6. RNA transcripts provided the source from which TCR beta CDR3 regions were amplified. A set of HTBI primers served as the primers for a first-round RT-PCR of the TCR CDR3. MiXCR was run by TCRdb on the multiplex PCR reads, yielding one entry per CDR3 protein. The sample holds 500,000 to 600,000 distinct CDR3 sequences, around 45% seen once. The sequenced material came from peripheral blood or thyroid tissue (not recorded which). This chain connects TRBV2 to TRBJ1-5; 8 nucleotides line up with TRBD1. The sequence was obtained from a woman aged 18 to 35 with Graves' hyperthyroidism. CDR3 in amino acids: CASSAGQGPQPQHF. CDR3 bases: TGTGCCAGCAGTGCCGGACAGGGCCCCCAGCCCCAGCATTTT.